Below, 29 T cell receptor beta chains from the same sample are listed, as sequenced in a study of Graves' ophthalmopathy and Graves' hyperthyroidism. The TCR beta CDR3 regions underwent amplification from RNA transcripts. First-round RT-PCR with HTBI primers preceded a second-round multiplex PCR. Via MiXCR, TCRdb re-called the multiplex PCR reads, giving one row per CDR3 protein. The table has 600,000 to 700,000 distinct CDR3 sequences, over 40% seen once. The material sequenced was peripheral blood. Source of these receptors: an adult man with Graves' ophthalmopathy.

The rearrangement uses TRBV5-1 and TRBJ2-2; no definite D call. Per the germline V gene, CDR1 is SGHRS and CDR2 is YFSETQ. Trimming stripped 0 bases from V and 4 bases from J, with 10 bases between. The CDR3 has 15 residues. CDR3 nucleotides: TGCGCCAGCAGCTTGGGACAAGTATTCACCGGGGAGCTGTTTTTT. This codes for CASSLGQVFTGELFF.

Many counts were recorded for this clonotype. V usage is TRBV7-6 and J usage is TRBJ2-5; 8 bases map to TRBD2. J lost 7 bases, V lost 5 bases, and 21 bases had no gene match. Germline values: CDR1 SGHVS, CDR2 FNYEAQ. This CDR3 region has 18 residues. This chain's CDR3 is CASSPQLTTGTRGVTQYF. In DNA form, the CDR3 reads TGTGCCAGCAGCCCCCAGTTAACAACCGGGACTAGAGGGGTGACCCAGTACTTC.

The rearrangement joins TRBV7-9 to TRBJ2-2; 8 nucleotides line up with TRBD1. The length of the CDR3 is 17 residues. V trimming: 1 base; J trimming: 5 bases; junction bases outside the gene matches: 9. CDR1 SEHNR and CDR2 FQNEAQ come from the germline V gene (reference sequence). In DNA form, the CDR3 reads TGTGCCAGCAGCTTAGATGACGGACAGGGCAGAACCGGGGAGCTGTTTTTT. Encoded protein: CASSLDDGQGRTGELFF.

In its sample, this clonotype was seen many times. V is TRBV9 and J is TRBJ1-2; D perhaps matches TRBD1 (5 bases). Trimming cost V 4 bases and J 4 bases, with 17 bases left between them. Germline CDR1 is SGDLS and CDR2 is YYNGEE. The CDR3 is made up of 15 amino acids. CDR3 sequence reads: CASSPWGRAGYGYTF. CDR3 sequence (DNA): TGTGCCAGCAGCCCCTGGGGCAGGGCTGGCTATGGCTACACCTTC.

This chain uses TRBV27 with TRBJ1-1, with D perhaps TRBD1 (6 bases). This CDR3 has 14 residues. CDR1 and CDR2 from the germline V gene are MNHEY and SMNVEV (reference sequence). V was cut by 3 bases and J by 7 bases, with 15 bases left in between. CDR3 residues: CASSLTPGAGEAFF. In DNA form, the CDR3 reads TGTGCCAGCAGTTTGACTCCAGGGGCTGGTGAAGCTTTCTTT.

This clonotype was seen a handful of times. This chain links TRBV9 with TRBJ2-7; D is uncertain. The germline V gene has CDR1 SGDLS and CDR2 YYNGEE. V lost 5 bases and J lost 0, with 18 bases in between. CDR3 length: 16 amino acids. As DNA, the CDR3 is TGTGCCAGCAGTTTCGCCCGAGAGTCGAGCTCCTACGAGCAGTACTTC. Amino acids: CASSFARESSSYEQYF.

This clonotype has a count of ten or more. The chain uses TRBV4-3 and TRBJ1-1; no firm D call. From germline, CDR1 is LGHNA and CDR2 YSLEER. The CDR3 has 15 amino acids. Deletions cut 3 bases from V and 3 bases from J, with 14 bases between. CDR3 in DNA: TGCGCCAGCAGCCACCTTTCGGACGGGTACACTGAAGCTTTCTTT. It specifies CASSHLSDGYTEAFF.

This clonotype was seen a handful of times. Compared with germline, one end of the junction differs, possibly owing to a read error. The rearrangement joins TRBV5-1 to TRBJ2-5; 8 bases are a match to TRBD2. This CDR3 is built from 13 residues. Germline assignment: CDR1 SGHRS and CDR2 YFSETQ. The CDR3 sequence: CASSGGSGGTQYF. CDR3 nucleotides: TGTGCCAGCAGCGGGGGAAGCGGGGGGACCCAGTACTTC.

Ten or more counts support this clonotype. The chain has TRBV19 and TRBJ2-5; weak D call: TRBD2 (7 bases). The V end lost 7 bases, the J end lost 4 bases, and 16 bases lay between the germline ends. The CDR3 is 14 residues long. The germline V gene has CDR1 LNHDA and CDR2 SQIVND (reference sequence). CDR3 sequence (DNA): TGTGCCAGTACCCCTGGGGGGGCCGGAGAGACCCAGTACTTC. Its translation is CASTPGGAGETQYF.

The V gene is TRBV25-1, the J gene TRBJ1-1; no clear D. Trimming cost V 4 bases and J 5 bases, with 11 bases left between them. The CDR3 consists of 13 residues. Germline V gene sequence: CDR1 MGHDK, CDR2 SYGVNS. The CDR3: CASSARVGTEAFF. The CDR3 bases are TGTGCCAGCAGTGCTAGAGTCGGAACTGAAGCTTTCTTT.

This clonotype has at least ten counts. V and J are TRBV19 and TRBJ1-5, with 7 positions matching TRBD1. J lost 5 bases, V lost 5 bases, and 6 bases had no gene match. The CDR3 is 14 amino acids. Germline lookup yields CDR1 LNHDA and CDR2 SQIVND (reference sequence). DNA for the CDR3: TGTGCCAGTAGTTTCAGGACAGGCGATCAGCCCCAGCATTTT. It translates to CASSFRTGDQPQHF.

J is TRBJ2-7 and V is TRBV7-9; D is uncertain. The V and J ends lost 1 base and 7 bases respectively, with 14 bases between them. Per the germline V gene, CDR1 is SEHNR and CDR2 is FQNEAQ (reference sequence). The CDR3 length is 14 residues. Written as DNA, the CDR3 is TGTGCCAGCAGCTTAGGCATATCGCCAGGTGAGCAGTACTTC. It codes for CASSLGISPGEQYF.

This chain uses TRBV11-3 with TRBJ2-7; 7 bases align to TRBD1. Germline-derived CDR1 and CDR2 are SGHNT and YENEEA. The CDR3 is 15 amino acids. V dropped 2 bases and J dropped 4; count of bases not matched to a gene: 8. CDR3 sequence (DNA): TGTGCCAGCAGCTTACATCCGGGACAGCTATACGAGCAGTACTTC. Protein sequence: CASSLHPGQLYEQYF. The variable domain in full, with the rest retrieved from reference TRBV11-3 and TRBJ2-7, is EAGVVQSPRYKIIEKKQPVAFWCNPISGHNTLYWYLQNLGQGPELLIRYENEEAVDDSQLPKDRFSAERLKGVDSTLKIQPAELGDSAVYLCASSLHPGQLYEQYFGPGTRLTVT.

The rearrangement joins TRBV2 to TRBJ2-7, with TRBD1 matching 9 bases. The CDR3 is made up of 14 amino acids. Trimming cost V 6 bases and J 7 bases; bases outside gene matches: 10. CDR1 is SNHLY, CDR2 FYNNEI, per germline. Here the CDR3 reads CASRDRGRTGEQYF. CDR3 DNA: TGTGCCAGCAGGGACAGGGGCCGTACCGGGGAGCAGTACTTC.

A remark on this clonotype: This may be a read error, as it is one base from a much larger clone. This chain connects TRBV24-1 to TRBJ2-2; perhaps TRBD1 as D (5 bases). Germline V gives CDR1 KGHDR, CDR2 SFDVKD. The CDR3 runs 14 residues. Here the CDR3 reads CAISDPQGAGELFF. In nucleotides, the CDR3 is TGTGCCATCAGTGATCCTCAGGGTGCCGGGGAGCTGTTTTTT.

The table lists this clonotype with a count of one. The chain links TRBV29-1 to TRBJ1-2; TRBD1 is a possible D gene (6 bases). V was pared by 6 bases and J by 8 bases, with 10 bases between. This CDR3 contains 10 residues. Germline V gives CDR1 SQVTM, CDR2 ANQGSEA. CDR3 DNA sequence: TGCAGCGTACAGGGACGCGGCTACACCTTC. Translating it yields CSVQGRGYTF.

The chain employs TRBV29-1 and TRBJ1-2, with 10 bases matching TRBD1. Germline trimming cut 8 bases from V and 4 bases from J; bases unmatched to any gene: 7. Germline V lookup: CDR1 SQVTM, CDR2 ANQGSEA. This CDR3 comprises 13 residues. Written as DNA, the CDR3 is TGCAGCTTGCCGACAGGGGGCAGCTATGGCTACACCTTC. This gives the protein CSLPTGGSYGYTF.

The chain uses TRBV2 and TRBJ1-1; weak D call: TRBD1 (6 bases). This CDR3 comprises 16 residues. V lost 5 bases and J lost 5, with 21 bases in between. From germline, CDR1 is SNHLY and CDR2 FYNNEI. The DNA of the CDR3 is TGTGCCAGCAGTTTATCGCGGGGGCTAATCATGACTGAAGCTTTCTTT. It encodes CASSLSRGLIMTEAFF.

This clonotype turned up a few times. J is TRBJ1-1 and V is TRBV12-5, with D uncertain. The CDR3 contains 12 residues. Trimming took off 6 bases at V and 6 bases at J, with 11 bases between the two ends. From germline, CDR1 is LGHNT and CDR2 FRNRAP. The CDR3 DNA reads TGTGCTAGTGGCCGGGTATGGTCTGAAGCTTTCTTT. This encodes CASGRVWSEAFF.

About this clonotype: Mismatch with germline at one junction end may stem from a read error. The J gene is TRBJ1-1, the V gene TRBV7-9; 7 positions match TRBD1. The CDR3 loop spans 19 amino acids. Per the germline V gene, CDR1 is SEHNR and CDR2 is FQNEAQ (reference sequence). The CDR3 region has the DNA TGCGCCAGCAGCCAAGATCTAAACAGGGGCGGTTTTGGGGGCACTGAAGCTTTCTTT. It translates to CASSQDLNRGGFGGTEAFF.

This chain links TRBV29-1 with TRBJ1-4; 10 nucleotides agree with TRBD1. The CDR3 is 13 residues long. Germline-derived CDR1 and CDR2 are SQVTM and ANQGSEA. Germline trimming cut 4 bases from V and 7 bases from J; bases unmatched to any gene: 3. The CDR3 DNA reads TGCAGCGTTGCGGGACAGGGGTTTGAAAAACTGTTTTTT. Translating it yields CSVAGQGFEKLFF.

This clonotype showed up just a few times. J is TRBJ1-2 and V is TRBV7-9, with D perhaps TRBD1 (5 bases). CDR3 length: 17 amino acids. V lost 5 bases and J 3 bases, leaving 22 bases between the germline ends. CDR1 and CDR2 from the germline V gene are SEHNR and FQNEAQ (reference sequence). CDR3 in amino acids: CASSRRVPGKNDYGYTF. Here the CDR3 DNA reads TGTGCCAGCAGCCGCAGGGTTCCGGGAAAGAATGACTATGGCTACACCTTC.

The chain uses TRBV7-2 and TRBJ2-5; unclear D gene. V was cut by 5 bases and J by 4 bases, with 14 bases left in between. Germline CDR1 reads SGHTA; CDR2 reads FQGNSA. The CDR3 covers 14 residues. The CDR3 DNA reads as TGTGCCAGCAGCGCCTCGGGTTCTCTAGAGACCCAGTACTTC. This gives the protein CASSASGSLETQYF.

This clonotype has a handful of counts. The CDR3 nucleotides read TGTGCCAGCAGCCCCCTATGGGTCCAAACCCTCTACGAGCAGTACTTC. Amino acids: CASSPLWVQTLYEQYF. The gene calls are TRBV7-9 and TRBJ2-7, with D unresolved. From germline, CDR1 is SEHNR and CDR2 FQNEAQ (reference sequence). Trimming removed 5 bases from V and 3 bases from J, with 20 bases in between. The CDR3 sequence is 16 residues long.

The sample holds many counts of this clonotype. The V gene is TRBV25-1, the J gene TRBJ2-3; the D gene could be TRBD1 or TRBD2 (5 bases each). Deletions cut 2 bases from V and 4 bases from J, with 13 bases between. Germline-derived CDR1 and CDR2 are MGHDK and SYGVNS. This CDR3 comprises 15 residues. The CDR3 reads CASSEPGRRPDTQYF. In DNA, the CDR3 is TGTGCCAGCAGTGAACCGGGACGGCGACCAGATACGCAGTATTTT.

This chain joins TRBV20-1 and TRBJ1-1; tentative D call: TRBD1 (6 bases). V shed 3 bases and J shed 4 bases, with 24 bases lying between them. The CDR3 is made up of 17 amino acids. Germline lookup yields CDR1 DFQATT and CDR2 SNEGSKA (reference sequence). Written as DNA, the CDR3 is TGCAGTGCTAGCGACGCAGCCCGCGGGGGGCCAGGCACTGAAGCTTTCTTT. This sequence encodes CSASDAARGGPGTEAFF.

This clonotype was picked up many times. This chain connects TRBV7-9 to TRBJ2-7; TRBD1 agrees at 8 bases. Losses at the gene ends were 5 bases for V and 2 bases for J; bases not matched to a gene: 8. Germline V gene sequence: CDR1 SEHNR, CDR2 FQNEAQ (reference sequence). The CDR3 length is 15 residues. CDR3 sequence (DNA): TGTGCCAGCAGCGCAAGGACAGGGAAGACCTACGAGCAGTACTTC. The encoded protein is CASSARTGKTYEQYF.

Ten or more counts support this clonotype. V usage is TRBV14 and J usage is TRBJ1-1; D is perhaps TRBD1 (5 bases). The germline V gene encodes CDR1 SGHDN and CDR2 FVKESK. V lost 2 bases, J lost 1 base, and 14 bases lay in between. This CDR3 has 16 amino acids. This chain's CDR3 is CASSQKPGPKNTEAFF. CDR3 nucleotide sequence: TGTGCCAGCAGCCAAAAACCGGGACCTAAGAACACTGAAGCTTTCTTT.

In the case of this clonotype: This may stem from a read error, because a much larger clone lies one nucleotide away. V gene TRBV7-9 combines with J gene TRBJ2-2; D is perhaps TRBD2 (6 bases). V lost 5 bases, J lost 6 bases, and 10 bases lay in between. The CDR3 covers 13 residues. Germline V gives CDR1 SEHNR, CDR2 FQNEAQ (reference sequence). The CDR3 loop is CASSRRGSGELFF. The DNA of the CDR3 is TGTGCCAGCAGCCGGAGGGGTTCCGGGGAGCTGTTTTTT.